The rows below give T cell receptor beta chains drawn from one sample of a study of blood T cell repertoires in COVID-19. TCRdb's table, derived via immunoSEQ multiplex PCR, lists solely in-frame clones and lacks some. The table shows 210,000 or so clones, with 87% occurring only once. Sequenced input: PBMCs or T cells enriched from blood (not recorded which). The receptors were sampled from a man aged 30-40 years who had recovered from COVID-19. CDR3s include the opening cysteine and the closing phenylalanine or tryptophan. Fields, in order: J gene, CDR3 length, V gene, CDR3 protein.

j_gene: TRBJ2-1
len: 14
v_gene: TRBV30
CDR3aa: CAWRKSGGGYEQFF

j_gene: TRBJ2-5
len: 11
v_gene: TRBV18
CDR3aa: CASRKAEAQYF

j_gene: TRBJ1-1
len: 14
v_gene: TRBV28
CDR3aa: CASSFSGRFTEAFF

j_gene: TRBJ2-3
len: 14
v_gene: TRBV5-1
CDR3aa: CASSLGTLTDTQYF

j_gene: TRBJ1-5
len: 14
v_gene: TRBV5-1
CDR3aa: CASSLGGVGQPQHF

j_gene: TRBJ1-4
len: 14
v_gene: TRBV7-8
CDR3aa: CASSPRDRRLGLFF

j_gene: TRBJ2-1
len: 15
v_gene: TRBV28
CDR3aa: CASSPLQTTYNEQFF

j_gene: TRBJ2-3
len: 16
v_gene: TRBV5-1
CDR3aa: CASSSGSGGGTDTQYF

j_gene: TRBJ2-3
len: 12
v_gene: TRBV30
CDR3aa: CACDQGGDTQYF

j_gene: TRBJ1-5
len: 16
v_gene: TRBV6-2/TRBV6-3
CDR3aa: CASSYPGGPSNQPQHF

j_gene: TRBJ1-2
len: 12
v_gene: TRBV30
CDR3aa: CAWSGGAYGYTF